The 5 T cell receptor beta chains below all came from one sample that was sequenced in a study of identical twins. A single record per CDR3 protein comes from TCRdb applying MiXCR to the 5' RACE reads. This table has over 200,000 distinct CDR3 sequences, approximately 9% appearing once. What was sequenced was memory (CD45RO+) T cells sorted from blood. The receptor set was obtained from a woman between 18 and 30 years old in good health.

V gene TRBV7-9 combines with J gene TRBJ2-7; 7 nucleotides match TRBD2. This CDR3 is 14 amino acids long. Germline assignment: CDR1 SEHNR and CDR2 FQNEAQ (reference sequence). V lost 5 bases, J lost 7 bases, and 11 bases stayed unmatched. The CDR3 loop is CASSVGGVRGEQYF. The CDR3 nucleotides read TGTGCCAGCAGCGTGGGGGGGGTCCGAGGAGAGCAGTACTTC.

This clonotype was detected a few times. The chain employs TRBV6-1 and TRBJ2-7; D is perhaps TRBD2 (5 bases). This CDR3 is built from 14 residues. V lost 9 bases to trimming and J lost 6 bases, with 21 bases between them. Germline V gene data show CDR1 as MNHNS and CDR2 as SASEGT. The CDR3 sequence: CASADYAGISEQYF. The DNA for the CDR3 is TGTGCCAGTGCAGATTATGCCGGGATCTCCGAGCAGTACTTC.

The chain links TRBV9 to TRBJ2-1; D gene uncertain. V dropped 5 bases and J dropped 4 bases, with 13 bases sitting between them. CDR3 size: 14 residues. Germline CDR1 reads SGDLS; CDR2 reads YYNGEE. Written as DNA, the CDR3 is TGTGCCAGCAGTACAACCAGGTCTTACAATGAGCAGTTCTTC. Translating gives CASSTTRSYNEQFF.

This chain joins TRBV4-2 and TRBJ1-1, with 7 bases matching TRBD1. The germline CDR1 and CDR2 sequences are LGHNA and YNFKEQ. V gave up 1 base and J gave up 6 bases; unmatched junction bases: 5. This CDR3 is 14 amino acids long. CDR3 protein: CASSQGTGVSEAFF. The CDR3 DNA reads TGTGCCAGCAGCCAAGGGACAGGTGTATCTGAAGCTTTCTTT.

This clonotype occurred a few times. This chain connects TRBV7-2 to TRBJ1-5; D gene ambiguous. V was cut by 5 bases and J by 5 bases, with 10 bases left in between. The CDR3 has 13 amino acids. CDR1 is SGHTA and CDR2 is FQGNSA in the germline V gene. Written as DNA, the CDR3 is TGTGCCAGCAGCCTTGACAACTATCAGCCCCAGCATTTT. This translates into CASSLDNYQPQHF.